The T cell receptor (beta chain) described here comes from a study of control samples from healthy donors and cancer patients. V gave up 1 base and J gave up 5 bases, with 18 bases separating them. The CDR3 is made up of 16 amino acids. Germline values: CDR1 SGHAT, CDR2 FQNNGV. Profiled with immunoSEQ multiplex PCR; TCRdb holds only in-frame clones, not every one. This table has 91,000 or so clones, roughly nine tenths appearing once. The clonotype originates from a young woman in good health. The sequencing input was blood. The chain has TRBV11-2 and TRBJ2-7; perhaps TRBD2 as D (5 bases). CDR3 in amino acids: CASSLGTGDGRDEQYF. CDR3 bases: TGTGCCAGCAGCTTAGGGACCGGGGATGGAAGGGACGAGCAGTACTTC.